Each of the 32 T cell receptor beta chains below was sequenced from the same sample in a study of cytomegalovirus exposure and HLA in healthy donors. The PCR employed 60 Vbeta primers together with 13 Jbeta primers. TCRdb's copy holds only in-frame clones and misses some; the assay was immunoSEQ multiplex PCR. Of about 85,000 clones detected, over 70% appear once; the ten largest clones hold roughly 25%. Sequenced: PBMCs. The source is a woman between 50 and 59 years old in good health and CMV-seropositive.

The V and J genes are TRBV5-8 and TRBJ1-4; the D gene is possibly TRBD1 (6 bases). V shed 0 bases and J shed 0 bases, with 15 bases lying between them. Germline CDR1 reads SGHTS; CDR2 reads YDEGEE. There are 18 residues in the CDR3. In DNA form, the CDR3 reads TGTGCCAGCAGCTTGGTGCAGGGGACGTCTTCAACTAATGAAAAACTGTTTTTT. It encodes CASSLVQGTSSTNEKLFF.

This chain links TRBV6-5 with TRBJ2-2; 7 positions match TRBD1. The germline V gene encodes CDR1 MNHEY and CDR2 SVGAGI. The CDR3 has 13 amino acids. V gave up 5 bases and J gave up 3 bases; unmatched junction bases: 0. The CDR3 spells CASSDRDTGELFF. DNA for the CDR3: TGTGCCAGCAGTGACAGGGACACCGGGGAGCTGTTTTTT.

Here the CDR3 reads CASSSKRSWNYGYTF. The CDR3 DNA reads TGTGCCAGCAGCTCCAAGAGGTCATGGAACTATGGCTACACCTTC. The chain combines TRBV5-6 with TRBJ1-2; D gene unclear. The V gene lost 3 bases and the J gene lost 2 bases, with 14 bases spanning the gap. CDR3 size: 15 residues. Per the germline V gene, CDR1 is SGHDT and CDR2 is YYEEEE.

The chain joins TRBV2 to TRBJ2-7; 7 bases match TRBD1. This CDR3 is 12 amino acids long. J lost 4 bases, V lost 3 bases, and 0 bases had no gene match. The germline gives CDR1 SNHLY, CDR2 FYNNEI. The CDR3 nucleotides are TGTGCCAGCAGTGACAGGGGGTACGAGCAGTACGTC. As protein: CASSDRGYEQYV.

Here the CDR3 reads CASSLDTASETQYF. The CDR3 DNA follows: TGTGCCAGCAGCTTAGATACAGCTTCGGAGACCCAGTACTTC. V gene TRBV11-3 combines with J gene TRBJ2-5; D call uncertain. Germline V gene lookup returns CDR1 SGHNT and CDR2 YENEEA. This CDR3 spans 14 amino acids. Trimming shortened V by 0 bases and J by 5 bases, and 10 bases separated the two germline ends.

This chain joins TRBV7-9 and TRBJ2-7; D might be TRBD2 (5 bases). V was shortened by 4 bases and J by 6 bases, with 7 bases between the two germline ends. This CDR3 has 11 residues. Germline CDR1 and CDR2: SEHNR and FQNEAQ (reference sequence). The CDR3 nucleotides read TGTGCCAGCAGCTCTAGCCCCGAGCAGTACTTC. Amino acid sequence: CASSSSPEQYF.

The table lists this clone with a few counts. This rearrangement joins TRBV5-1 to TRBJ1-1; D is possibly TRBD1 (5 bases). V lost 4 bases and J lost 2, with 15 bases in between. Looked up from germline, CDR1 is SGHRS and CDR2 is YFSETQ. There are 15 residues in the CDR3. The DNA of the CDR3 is TGCGCCAGCAGCCCCCGGGAGGGGACCAACACTGAAGCTTTCTTT. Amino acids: CASSPREGTNTEAFF.

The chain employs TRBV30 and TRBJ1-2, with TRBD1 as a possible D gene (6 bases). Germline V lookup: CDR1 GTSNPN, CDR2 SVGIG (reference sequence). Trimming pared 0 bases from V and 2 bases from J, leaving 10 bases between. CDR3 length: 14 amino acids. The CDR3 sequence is CAWSVGTSNYGYTF. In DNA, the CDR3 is TGTGCCTGGAGTGTAGGGACATCAAACTATGGCTACACCTTC.

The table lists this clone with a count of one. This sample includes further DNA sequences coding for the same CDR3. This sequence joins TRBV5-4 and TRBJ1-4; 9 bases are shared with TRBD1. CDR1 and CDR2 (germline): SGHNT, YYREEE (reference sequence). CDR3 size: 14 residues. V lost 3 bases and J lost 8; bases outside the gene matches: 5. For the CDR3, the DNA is TGTGCCAGCAGCTCGGGACAGGGCACCGAAAAACTGTTTTTT. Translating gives CASSSGQGTEKLFF. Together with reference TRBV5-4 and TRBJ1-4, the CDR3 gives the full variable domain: ETGVTQSPTHLIKTRGQQVTLRCSSQSGHNTVSWYQQALGQGPQFIFQYYREEENGRGNFPPRFSGLQFPNYSSELNVNALELDDSALYLCASSSGQGTEKLFFGSGTQLSVL.

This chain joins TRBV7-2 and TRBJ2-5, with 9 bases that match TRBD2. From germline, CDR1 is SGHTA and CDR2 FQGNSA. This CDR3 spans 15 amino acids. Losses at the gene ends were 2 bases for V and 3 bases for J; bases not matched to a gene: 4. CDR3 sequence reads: CASSLQREVKETQYF. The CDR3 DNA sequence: TGTGCCAGCAGCTTACAGCGGGAGGTGAAAGAGACCCAGTACTTC.

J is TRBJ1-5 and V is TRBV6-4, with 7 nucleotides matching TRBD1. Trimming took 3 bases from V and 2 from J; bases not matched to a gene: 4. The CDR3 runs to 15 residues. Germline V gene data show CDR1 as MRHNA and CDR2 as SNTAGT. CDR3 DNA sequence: TGTGCCAGCAGTGAGCAGGGGGGCGGCAATCAGCCCCAGCATTTT. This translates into CASSEQGGGNQPQHF.

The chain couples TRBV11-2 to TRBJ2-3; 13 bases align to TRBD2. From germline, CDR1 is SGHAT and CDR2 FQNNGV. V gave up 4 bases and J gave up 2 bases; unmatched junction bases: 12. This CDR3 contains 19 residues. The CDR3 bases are TGTGCCAGCAGCTCCACCCCTCGACTAGCGGGGGGTGTCACAGATACGCAGTATTTT. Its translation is CASSSTPRLAGGVTDTQYF. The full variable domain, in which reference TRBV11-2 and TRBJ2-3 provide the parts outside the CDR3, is EAGVAQSPRYKIIEKRQSVAFWCNPISGHATLYWYQQILGQGPKLLIQFQNNGVVDDSQLPKDRFSAERLKGVDSTLKIQPAKLEDSAVYLCASSSTPRLAGGVTDTQYFGPGTRLTVL.

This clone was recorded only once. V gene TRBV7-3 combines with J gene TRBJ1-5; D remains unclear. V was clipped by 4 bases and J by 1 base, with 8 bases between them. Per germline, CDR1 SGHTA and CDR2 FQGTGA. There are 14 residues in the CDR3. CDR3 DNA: TGTGCCAGCAGCTCCCCCCAGAGCAATCAGCCCCAGCATTTT. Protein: CASSSPQSNQPQHF.

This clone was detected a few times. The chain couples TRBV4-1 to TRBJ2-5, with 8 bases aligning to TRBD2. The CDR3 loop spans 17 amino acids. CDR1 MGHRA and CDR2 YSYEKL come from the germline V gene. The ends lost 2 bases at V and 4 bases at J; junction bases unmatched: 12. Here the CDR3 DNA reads TGCGCCAGCAGCCAACGAACTAGCGGCCCAGGGGCAGAGACCCAGTACTTC. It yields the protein CASSQRTSGPGAETQYF.

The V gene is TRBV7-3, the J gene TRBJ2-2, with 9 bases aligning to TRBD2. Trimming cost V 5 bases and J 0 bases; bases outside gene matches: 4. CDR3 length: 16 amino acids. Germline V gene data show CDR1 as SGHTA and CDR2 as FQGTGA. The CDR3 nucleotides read TGTGCCAGCAGCACCGTAGCGGGGGCGAACACCGGGGAGCTGTTTTTT. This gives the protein CASSTVAGANTGELFF.

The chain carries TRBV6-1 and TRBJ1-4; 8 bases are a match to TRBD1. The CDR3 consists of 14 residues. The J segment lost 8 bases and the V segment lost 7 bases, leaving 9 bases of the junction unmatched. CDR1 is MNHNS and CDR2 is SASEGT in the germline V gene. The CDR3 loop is CASNLGQAGEKLFF. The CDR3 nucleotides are TGTGCCAGCAACCTGGGACAGGCAGGAGAAAAACTGTTTTTT.

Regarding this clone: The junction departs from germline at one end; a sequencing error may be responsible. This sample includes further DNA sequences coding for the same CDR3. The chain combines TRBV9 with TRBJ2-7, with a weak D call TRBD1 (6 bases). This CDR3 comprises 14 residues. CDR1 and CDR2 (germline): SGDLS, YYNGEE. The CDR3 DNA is TGCGCCAGCAGCGTAGGGACACCTAACTACGAGCAGTACTTC. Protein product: CASSVGTPNYEQYF.

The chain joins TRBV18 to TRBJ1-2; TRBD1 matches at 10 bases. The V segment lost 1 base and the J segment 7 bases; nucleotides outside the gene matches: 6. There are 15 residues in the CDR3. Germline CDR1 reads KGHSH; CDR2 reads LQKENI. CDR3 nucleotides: TGTGCCAGCTCACCACGCGAGGGACAGGGGTTTGGCTACACCTTC. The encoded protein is CASSPREGQGFGYTF.

The CDR3 loop is CASRVGQFTEAFF. The CDR3 DNA reads TGTGCCAGCAGAGTGGGACAGTTCACTGAAGCTTTCTTT. The chain recombines TRBV6-6 with TRBJ1-1; 7 nucleotides align to TRBD1. This CDR3 is built from 13 residues. The germline V gene encodes CDR1 MNHNY and CDR2 SVGAGI (reference sequence). Trimming removed 6 bases from V and 4 bases from J; junction bases left unmatched: 5.

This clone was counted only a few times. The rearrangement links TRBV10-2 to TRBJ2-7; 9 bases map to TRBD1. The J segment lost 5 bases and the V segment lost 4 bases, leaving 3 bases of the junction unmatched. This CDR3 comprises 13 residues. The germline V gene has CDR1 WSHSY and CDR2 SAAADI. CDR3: CASSGDRDDEQYF. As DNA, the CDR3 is TGCGCCAGCAGTGGGGACAGGGACGACGAGCAGTACTTC.

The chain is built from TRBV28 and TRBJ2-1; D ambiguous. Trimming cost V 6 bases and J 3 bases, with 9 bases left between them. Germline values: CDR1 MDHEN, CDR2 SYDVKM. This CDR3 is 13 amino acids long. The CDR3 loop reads CASSKLIYNEQFF. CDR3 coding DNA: TGTGCCAGCAGCAAACTTATCTACAATGAGCAGTTCTTC.

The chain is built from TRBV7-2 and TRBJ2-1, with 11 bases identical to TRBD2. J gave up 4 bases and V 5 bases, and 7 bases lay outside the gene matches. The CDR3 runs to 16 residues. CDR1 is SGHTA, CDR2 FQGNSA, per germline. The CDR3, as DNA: TGTGCCAGCAGCCAGGGACTAGCGGAAGCATACAATGAGCAGTTCTTC. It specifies CASSQGLAEAYNEQFF.

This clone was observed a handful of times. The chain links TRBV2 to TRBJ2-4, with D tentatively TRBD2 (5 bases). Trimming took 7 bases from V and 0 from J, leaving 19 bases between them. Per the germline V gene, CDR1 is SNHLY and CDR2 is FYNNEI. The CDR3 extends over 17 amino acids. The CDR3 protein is CASTDFIRGIAKNIQYF. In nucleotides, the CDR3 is TGTGCCAGCACCGATTTCATACGGGGAATAGCCAAAAACATTCAGTACTTC.

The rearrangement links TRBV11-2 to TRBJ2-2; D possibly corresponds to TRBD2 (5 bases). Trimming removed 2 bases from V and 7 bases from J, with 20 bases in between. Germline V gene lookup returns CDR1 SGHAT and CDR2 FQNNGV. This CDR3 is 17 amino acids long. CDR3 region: CASSLRRGQTSLGELFF. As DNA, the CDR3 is TGTGCCAGCAGCTTACGGCGAGGGCAGACTTCCCTCGGGGAGCTGTTTTTT.

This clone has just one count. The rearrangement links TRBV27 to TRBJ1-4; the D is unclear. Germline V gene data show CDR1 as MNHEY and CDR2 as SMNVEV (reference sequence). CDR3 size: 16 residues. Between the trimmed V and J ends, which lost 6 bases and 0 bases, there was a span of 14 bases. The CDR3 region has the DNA TGTGCCAGCAGAGTGACATCTTATTCAACTAATGAAAAACTGTTTTTT. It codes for CASRVTSYSTNEKLFF.

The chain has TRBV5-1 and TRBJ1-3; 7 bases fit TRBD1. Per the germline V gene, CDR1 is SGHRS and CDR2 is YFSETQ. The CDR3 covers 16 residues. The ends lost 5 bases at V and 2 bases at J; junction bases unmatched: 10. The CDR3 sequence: CASRRAFQGAGNTIYF. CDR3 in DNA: TGCGCCAGCAGACGGGCTTTTCAGGGGGCTGGAAACACCATATATTTT.

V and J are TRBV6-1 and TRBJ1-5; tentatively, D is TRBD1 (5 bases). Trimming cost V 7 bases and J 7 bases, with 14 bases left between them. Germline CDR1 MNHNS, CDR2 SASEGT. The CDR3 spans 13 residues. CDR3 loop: CASNTGWVQPQHF. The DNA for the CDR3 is TGTGCCAGCAATACAGGTTGGGTACAGCCCCAGCATTTT.

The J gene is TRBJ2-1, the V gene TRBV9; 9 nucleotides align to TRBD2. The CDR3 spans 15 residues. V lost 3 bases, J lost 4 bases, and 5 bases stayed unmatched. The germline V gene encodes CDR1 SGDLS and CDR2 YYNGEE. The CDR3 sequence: CASSETSGSYNEQFF. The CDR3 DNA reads TGTGCCAGCAGCGAGACTAGCGGATCTTACAATGAGCAGTTCTTC.

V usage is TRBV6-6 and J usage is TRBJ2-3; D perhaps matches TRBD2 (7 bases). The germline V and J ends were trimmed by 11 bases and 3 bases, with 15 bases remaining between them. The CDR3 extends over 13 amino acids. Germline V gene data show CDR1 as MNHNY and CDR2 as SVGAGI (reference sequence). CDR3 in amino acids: CACGGSMTDTQYF. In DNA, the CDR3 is TGTGCCTGCGGGGGCTCAATGACAGATACGCAGTATTTT.

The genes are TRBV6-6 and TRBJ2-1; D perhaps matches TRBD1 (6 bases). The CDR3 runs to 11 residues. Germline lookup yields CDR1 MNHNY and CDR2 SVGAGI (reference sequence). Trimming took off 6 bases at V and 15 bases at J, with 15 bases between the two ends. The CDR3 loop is CASSQTGYSFF. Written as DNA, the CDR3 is TGTGCCAGCAGCCAAACAGGGTATTCGTTCTTC.

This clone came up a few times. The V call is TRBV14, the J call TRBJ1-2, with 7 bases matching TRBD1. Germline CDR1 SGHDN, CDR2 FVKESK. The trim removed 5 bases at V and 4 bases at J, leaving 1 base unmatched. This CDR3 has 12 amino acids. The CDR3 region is CASSAGGYGYTF. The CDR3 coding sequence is TGTGCCAGCAGCGCAGGGGGCTATGGCTACACCTTC.

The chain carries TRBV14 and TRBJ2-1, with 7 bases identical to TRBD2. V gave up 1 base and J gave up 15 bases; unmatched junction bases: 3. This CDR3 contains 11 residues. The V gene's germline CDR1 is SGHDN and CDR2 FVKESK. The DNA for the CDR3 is TGTGCCAGCAGCCAAGGCGGGAGCACGTTCTTC. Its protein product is CASSQGGSTFF. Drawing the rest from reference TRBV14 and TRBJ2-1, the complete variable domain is EAGVTQFPSHSVIEKGQTVTLRCDPISGHDNLYWYRRVMGKEIKFLLHFVKESKQDESGMPNNRFLAERTGGTYSTLKVQPAELEDSGVYFCASSQGGSTFFGPGTRLTVL.